This T cell receptor beta chain came from a study of kidney transplant recipient with SARS-CoV-2 infection. V was clipped by 0 bases and J by 8 bases, with 4 bases between them. CDR1 GTSNPN and CDR2 SVGIG come from the germline V gene (reference sequence). This CDR3 is built from 11 residues. Many counts were recorded for this clonotype. TCRdb fed the reads into MiXCR, producing one record per CDR3 protein. Of roughly 250,000 distinct CDR3 sequences listed, roughly 26% are singletons. The chain has TRBV30 and TRBJ1-4; no definite D call. The sample in question was a blood sample, obtained at baseline and between days 110 and 120 from a kidney transplant recipient. The clonotype originates from a male patient between 25 and 39 years old who had COVID-19 and was a kidney transplant recipient. The graft donor may have contributed some T cells. CDR3 sequence reads: CAWSVREKLFF. The CDR3 DNA sequence: TGTGCCTGGAGTGTACGCGAAAAACTGTTTTTT.